These 25 T cell receptor beta chains came from one sample sequenced in a study of T cell responses to AZD1222 COVID-19 vaccine. TCRdb keeps only in-frame clones here, not all; method: immunoSEQ multiplex PCR. The sample contains approximately 160,000 clones, 88% of which appear only once. Sample: peripheral blood, taken on day 0 of MenACWY control vaccination. The source of these receptors is an adult in good health.

This chain joins TRBV2 and TRBJ1-5; perhaps TRBD1 as D (6 bases). The ends were cut back, 6 bases at V and 3 bases at J, with 24 bases in the middle. CDR3 length: 18 residues. CDR1 is SNHLY and CDR2 is FYNNEI in the germline V gene. The CDR3: CASSFGQTSPIFNQPQHF. DNA of the CDR3: TGTGCCAGCAGCTTTGGACAGACTTCACCGATCTTCAATCAGCCCCAGCATTTT.

The J gene is TRBJ2-7, the V gene TRBV3-1 (or the pseudogene TRBV3-2), with 8 positions matching TRBD2. The CDR3 extends over 14 amino acids. V was pared by 3 bases and J by 5 bases, with 6 bases of the junction left unmatched. From germline, CDR1 is LGHDT and CDR2 YNNKEL (reference sequence). CDR3 in DNA: TGTGCCAGCAGCCATGCCGGGGGGGCCCACGAGCAGTACTTC. Protein sequence: CASSHAGGAHEQYF.

J is TRBJ2-7 and V is TRBV20-1, with D tentatively TRBD2 (5 bases). The germline V gene encodes CDR1 DFQATT and CDR2 SNEGSKA (reference sequence). The CDR3 extends over 13 amino acids. Trimming stripped 3 bases from V and 7 bases from J, with 16 bases between. The chain's CDR3 is CSASEVGLREQYF. The CDR3 region has the DNA TGCAGTGCTAGTGAGGTCGGACTGAGGGAGCAGTACTTC.

The CDR3 here is CASSKGVGGTSGTHNEQFF. The CDR3 nucleotides read TGTGCCAGCAGTAAAGGAGTGGGCGGGACTAGCGGCACACACAATGAGCAGTTCTTC. This chain joins TRBV21-1 and TRBJ2-1; TRBD2 is the table's D call and was not checked against the DNA. TRBV21-1 is given as a pseudogene. This CDR3 is built from 19 residues.

The V call is TRBV11-2, the J call TRBJ2-2; 8 nucleotides agree with TRBD2. This CDR3 is 15 amino acids long. V was pared by 4 bases and J by 5 bases, with 6 bases of the junction left unmatched. Germline V gene data show CDR1 as SGHAT and CDR2 as FQNNGV. DNA of the CDR3: TGTGCCAGCAGCTCAAGCGGGAGTCATACCGGGGAGCTGTTTTTT. Its translation is CASSSSGSHTGELFF.

The gene calls are TRBV2 and TRBJ2-7; the D gene is possibly TRBD1 (6 bases). Germline lookup yields CDR1 SNHLY and CDR2 FYNNEI. The CDR3 is 11 amino acids. The V and J ends lost 6 bases and 6 bases respectively, with 9 bases between them. The CDR3 sequence is CASRDRGEQYF. CDR3 nucleotides: TGTGCCAGCAGGGACAGAGGCGAGCAGTACTTC.

The rearrangement uses TRBV18 and TRBJ1-2; D may be TRBD1 (6 bases). Looked up from germline, CDR1 is KGHSH and CDR2 is LQKENI. The CDR3 sequence is 14 residues long. Trimming cost V 3 bases and J 4 bases, with 12 bases left between them. The CDR3 nucleotides read TGTGCCAGCTCACCTCCGGCAGGGGCCTATGGCTACACCTTC. It encodes CASSPPAGAYGYTF.

V is TRBV11-3 and J is TRBJ2-6; 7 nucleotides match TRBD1. CDR1 is SGHNT, CDR2 YENEEA, per germline. The CDR3 extends over 17 amino acids. After removal of 5 bases from V and 2 bases from J, the junction contained 9 bases not matched to a gene. The CDR3 here is CASSPGQAMAGANVLTF. The CDR3 DNA is TGTGCCAGCAGCCCCGGACAGGCCATGGCTGGGGCCAACGTCCTGACTTTC.

This clone came up once. The V and J genes are TRBV14 and TRBJ2-1, with 11 bases fitting TRBD2. CDR3 length: 15 residues. Germline V gene lookup returns CDR1 SGHDN and CDR2 FVKESK. J lost 8 bases, V lost 2 bases, and 5 bases had no gene match. The CDR3 loop reads CASSQFSGGADEQFF. CDR3 DNA sequence: TGTGCCAGCAGCCAATTTAGCGGGGGGGCCGATGAGCAGTTCTTC. Full variable domain (outside the CDR3, taken from reference TRBV14 and TRBJ2-1): EAGVTQFPSHSVIEKGQTVTLRCDPISGHDNLYWYRRVMGKEIKFLLHFVKESKQDESGMPNNRFLAERTGGTYSTLKVQPAELEDSGVYFCASSQFSGGADEQFFGPGTRLTVL.

The chain uses TRBV18 and TRBJ1-1; 9 bases are a match to TRBD1. Per germline, CDR1 KGHSH and CDR2 LQKENI. Trimming removed 6 bases from V and 10 bases from J; junction bases left unmatched: 9. This CDR3 spans 13 amino acids. CDR3 loop: CASSPGQGVGAFF. The CDR3 nucleotides are TGTGCCAGCTCTCCGGGACAGGGAGTAGGAGCTTTCTTT.

Regarding this clone: Other DNA sequences of this sample code for an identical CDR3. V is TRBV4-3 and J is TRBJ1-4, with D possibly matching TRBD1 (5 bases). The CDR3 loop spans 14 amino acids. CDR1 is LGHNA, CDR2 YSLEER, per germline. V lost 3 bases, J lost 8 bases, and 13 bases lay in between. The CDR3 nucleotides are TGCGCCAGCAGCCAGGAGGGGCGAGGGGAAAAACTGTTTTTT. This gives the protein CASSQEGRGEKLFF.

The V gene is TRBV29-1, the J gene TRBJ1-1; 7 bases align to TRBD1. The CDR3 extends over 12 amino acids. V was clipped by 2 bases and J by 5 bases; unmatched bases: 2. The germline gives CDR1 SQVTM, CDR2 ANQGSEA. This CDR3 is CSVEQGGTEAFF. The DNA of the CDR3 is TGCAGCGTTGAACAGGGGGGGACTGAAGCTTTCTTT.

The CDR3 here is CASSFRRLWGDTQYF. CDR3 coding DNA: TGTGCCAGCAGCTTCCGTCGGTTGTGGGGGGATACGCAGTATTTT. The chain recombines TRBV7-8 with TRBJ2-3, with D perhaps TRBD1 or TRBD2 (5 bases each). This CDR3 has 15 residues. The ends were cut back, 3 bases at V and 6 bases at J, with 16 bases in the middle. Germline-derived CDR1 and CDR2 are SGHVS and FQNEAQ. The whole variable domain, filled in from reference TRBV7-8 and TRBJ2-3, reads GAGVSQSPRYKVAKRGQDVALRCDPISGHVSLFWYQQALGQGPEFLTYFQNEAQLDKSGLPSDRFFAERPEGSVSTLKIQRTQQEDSAVYLCASSFRRLWGDTQYFGPGTRLTVL.

The CDR3 coding sequence is TGTGCCAGCAGCTATTCCCCGGTGAGGGGAACCTACAATGAGCAGTTCTTC. It is translated as CASSYSPVRGTYNEQFF. The chain couples TRBV11-3 to TRBJ2-1; D possibly uses TRBD1 or TRBD2 (5 bases each). Germline CDR1 SGHNT, CDR2 YENEEA. The CDR3 contains 17 residues. The V end lost 4 bases, the J end lost 2 bases, and 18 bases lay between the germline ends.

The chain carries TRBV11-3 and TRBJ2-3, with 12 bases that match TRBD1. Germline V gives CDR1 SGHNT, CDR2 YENEEA. The CDR3 extends over 17 amino acids. The V segment lost 5 bases and the J segment 1 base; nucleotides outside the gene matches: 7. CDR3 region: CASSPQWDRGRTDTQYF. In DNA form, the CDR3 reads TGTGCCAGCAGCCCACAATGGGACAGGGGGCGCACAGATACGCAGTATTTT.

This chain uses TRBV7-3 with TRBJ1-1; tentatively, D is TRBD1 (6 bases). The CDR3 runs 13 residues. Trimming left V 5 bases short and J 3 bases short, with 10 bases between. Germline CDR1 SGHTA, CDR2 FQGTGA. CDR3 DNA: TGTGCCAGCAGCGCCTACAGGGACACTGAAGCTTTCTTT. Translation gives CASSAYRDTEAFF.

The J gene is TRBJ2-2, the V gene TRBV14; D remains ambiguous. CDR1 is SGHDN and CDR2 is FVKESK in the germline V gene. The CDR3 is 16 amino acids. The V end lost 0 bases, the J end lost 8 bases, and 16 bases lay between the germline ends. CDR3 sequence: CASSQDLPFIAGELFF. In nucleotides, the CDR3 is TGTGCCAGCAGCCAAGATCTTCCATTTATTGCAGGGGAGCTGTTTTTT.

This clone was seen a handful of times. V and J are TRBV7-2 and TRBJ1-2; D unclear. The CDR3 has 15 residues. From germline, CDR1 is SGHTA and CDR2 FQGNSA. The ends were cut back, 1 base at V and 4 bases at J, with 13 bases in the middle. This chain's CDR3 is CASSLDTYDPYGYTF. The CDR3 nucleotides read TGTGCCAGCAGCTTAGACACATACGACCCCTATGGCTACACCTTC.

This chain joins TRBV4-1 and TRBJ1-1; 7 bases are a match to TRBD1. There are 13 residues in the CDR3. V was clipped by 10 bases and J by 4 bases; unmatched bases: 9. Per germline, CDR1 MGHRA and CDR2 YSYEKL. DNA of the CDR3: TGCGCCACAGGGGGGGTAAGGGGCACTGAAGCTTTCTTT. It codes for CATGGVRGTEAFF.

The CDR3 here is CASSSGALTTEAFF. CDR3 DNA: TGTGCCAGCAGCTCCGGGGCCCTAACTACTGAAGCTTTCTTT. The chain is built from TRBV11-2 and TRBJ1-1; perhaps TRBD1 as D (5 bases). V was clipped by 4 bases and J by 5 bases, with 14 bases between them. CDR1 and CDR2 from the germline V gene are SGHAT and FQNNGV. This CDR3 contains 14 residues.

The rearrangement uses TRBV30 and TRBJ2-3; D is perhaps TRBD1 (5 bases). Trimming removed 1 base from V and 4 bases from J, with 9 bases in between. Germline V CDR1 and CDR2: GTSNPN, SVGIG (reference sequence). The CDR3 has 13 residues. The CDR3 region is CAWSGPGSDTQYF. CDR3 nucleotides: TGTGCCTGGAGTGGTCCAGGGTCAGATACGCAGTATTTT.

The rearrangement uses TRBV7-3 and TRBJ2-3, with D unresolved. Looked up from germline, CDR1 is SGHTA and CDR2 is FQGTGA. The V and J ends lost 4 bases and 0 bases respectively, with 14 bases between them. CDR3 length: 16 amino acids. Here the CDR3 reads CASSSASTPSTDTQYF. CDR3 coding DNA: TGTGCCAGCAGCTCCGCCTCGACACCGAGCACAGATACGCAGTATTTT.

This clone was seen more than once but under ten times. This sequence joins TRBV19 and TRBJ1-4; 7 bases align to TRBD1. J was trimmed by 5 bases and V by 6 bases; bases with no gene match: 6. CDR3 length: 14 amino acids. Germline V gene data show CDR1 as LNHDA and CDR2 as SQIVND (reference sequence). CDR3 nucleotide sequence: TGTGCCAGTAGCCGACGAGGGGGCAATGAAAAACTGTTTTTT. Translating it yields CASSRRGGNEKLFF.

The rearrangement links TRBV20-1 to TRBJ1-2; tentatively, D is TRBD1 (5 bases). Germline values: CDR1 DFQATT, CDR2 SNEGSKA (reference sequence). Trimming cost V 5 bases and J 7 bases, with 11 bases left between them. The CDR3 is 11 residues long. The CDR3 spells CSASREGGYTF. CDR3 sequence (DNA): TGCAGTGCTTCCAGGGAAGGTGGCTACACCTTC.

This clone was observed a single time. The V gene is TRBV27, the J gene TRBJ2-3, with a weak D call TRBD2 (5 bases). Germline V lookup: CDR1 MNHEY, CDR2 SMNVEV (reference sequence). The V and J ends lost 0 bases and 2 bases respectively, with 6 bases between them. The CDR3 is made up of 14 amino acids. CDR3 bases: TGTGCCAGCAGTTTATCGCGGGTCACAGATACGCAGTATTTT. It yields the protein CASSLSRVTDTQYF.